This TCR beta chain stems from a study of T cell repertoires in cytomegalovirus infection. Study-wide background: TCR beta signatures that were public indicated CMV infection and matching HLA type.

One entry per CDR3 protein results from TCRdb running MiXCR on the reads. The sample holds roughly 640,000 distinct CDR3 sequences, 20% to 25% seen once. Germline CDR1 and CDR2: SGHDN and FVKESK. With 7 bases removed from V and 5 bases from J, the gap between germline ends came to 14 bases. This CDR3 region has 13 residues. Study results and caveats: Clonotype analysis showed dominance of the ex vivo response by HLA-C-restricted CMV-specific TCR beta clonotypes. The cumulative frequency of public TCR beta families identified carriers of CMV plus the relevant HLA.

On this clonotype itself: The target antigen is unknown.

This TCR was sampled from a human donor in good health (CMV status not recorded). Some clones in this sample may be carry-over from other donors' samples. This chain links TRBV14 with TRBJ1-2; the D is unclear. Sequencing was performed on CD8+ T cells from PBMCs. CDR3 coding DNA: TGTGCCAGCAACATAGCAGGCCTTTATGGCTACACCTTC. It specifies CASNIAGLYGYTF.